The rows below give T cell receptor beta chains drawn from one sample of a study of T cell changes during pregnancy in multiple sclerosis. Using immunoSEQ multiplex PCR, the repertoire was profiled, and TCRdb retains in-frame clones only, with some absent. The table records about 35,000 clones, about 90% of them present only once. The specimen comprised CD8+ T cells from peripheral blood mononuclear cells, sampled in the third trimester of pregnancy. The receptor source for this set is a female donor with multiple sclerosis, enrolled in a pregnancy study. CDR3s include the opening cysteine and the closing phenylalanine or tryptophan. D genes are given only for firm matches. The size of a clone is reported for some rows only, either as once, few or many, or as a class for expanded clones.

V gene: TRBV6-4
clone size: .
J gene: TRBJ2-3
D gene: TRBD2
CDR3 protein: CASSDSPSGGTDTQYF
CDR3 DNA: TGTGCCAGCAGTGACTCCCCCAGCGGGGGGACAGATACGCAGTATTTT

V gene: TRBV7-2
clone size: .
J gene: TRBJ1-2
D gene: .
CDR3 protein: CASSQGTSRGYTF
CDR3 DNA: TGTGCCAGCAGCCAGGGGACGTCTAGGGGCTACACCTTC

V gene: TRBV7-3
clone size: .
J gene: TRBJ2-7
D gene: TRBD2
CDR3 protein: CASSFSGGAYEQYF
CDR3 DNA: TGTGCCAGCAGCTTTAGCGGGGGTGCCTACGAGCAGTACTTC

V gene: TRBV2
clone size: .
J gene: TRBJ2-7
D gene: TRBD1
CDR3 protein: CASRIWTGDRNEQYF
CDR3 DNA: TGTGCCAGCAGGATCTGGACAGGGGATCGGAACGAGCAGTACTTC

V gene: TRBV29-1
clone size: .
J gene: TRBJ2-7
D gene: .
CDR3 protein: CSVVMGAYEQYF
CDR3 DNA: TGCAGCGTTGTCATGGGCGCGTACGAGCAGTACTTC

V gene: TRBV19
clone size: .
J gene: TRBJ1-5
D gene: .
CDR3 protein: CASSQTVNQPQHF
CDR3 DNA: TGTGCCAGTAGTCAGACAGTAAATCAGCCCCAGCATTTT

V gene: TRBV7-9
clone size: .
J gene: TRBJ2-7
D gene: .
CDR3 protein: CASSPPGSYEQYF
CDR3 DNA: TGTGCCAGCAGCCCCCCGGGCTCCTACGAGCAGTACTTC

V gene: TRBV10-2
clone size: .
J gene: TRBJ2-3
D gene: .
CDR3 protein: CASNPTAGTDTQYF
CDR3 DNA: TGCGCCAGCAACCCCACCGCGGGCACAGATACGCAGTATTTT

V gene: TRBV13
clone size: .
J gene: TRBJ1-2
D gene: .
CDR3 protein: CASSSNTGTYGYTF
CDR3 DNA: TGTGCCAGCAGCTCCAATACAGGGACATATGGCTACACCTTC

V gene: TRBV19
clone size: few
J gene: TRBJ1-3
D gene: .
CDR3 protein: CASNQGLGNTIYF
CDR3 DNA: TGTGCCAGTAACCAGGGGCTCGGAAACACCATATATTTT

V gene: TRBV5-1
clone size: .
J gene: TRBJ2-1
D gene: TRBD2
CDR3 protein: CASTGLAGENEQFF
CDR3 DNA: TGCGCCAGCACCGGACTAGCGGGGGAGAATGAGCAGTTCTTC

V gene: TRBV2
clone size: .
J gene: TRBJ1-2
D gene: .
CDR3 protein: CASSSRRGGAEGYTF
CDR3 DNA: TGTGCCAGCAGTTCCCGCCGGGGGGGGGCGGAAGGCTACACCTTC

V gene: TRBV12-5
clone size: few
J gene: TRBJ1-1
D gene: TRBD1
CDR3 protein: CASGLVGQGVLNTEAFF
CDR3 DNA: TGTGCTAGTGGCCTTGTAGGACAGGGAGTTTTAAACACTGAAGCTTTCTTT

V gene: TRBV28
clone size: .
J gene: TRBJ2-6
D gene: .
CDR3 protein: CASSMVRSSWSVLTF
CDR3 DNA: TGTGCCAGCAGCATGGTCCGTAGTTCCTGGTCCGTCCTGACTTTC

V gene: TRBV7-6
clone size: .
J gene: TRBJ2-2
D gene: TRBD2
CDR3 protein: CASSLRTSGGNTGELFF
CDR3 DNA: TGTGCCAGCAGCCTACGCACTAGCGGCGGGAACACCGGGGAGCTGTTTTTT

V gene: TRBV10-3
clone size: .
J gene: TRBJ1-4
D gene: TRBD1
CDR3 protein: CAISSTGTGGFANEKLFF
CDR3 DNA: TGTGCCATCAGCTCTACCGGGACAGGGGGCTTTGCTAATGAAAAACTGTTTTTT

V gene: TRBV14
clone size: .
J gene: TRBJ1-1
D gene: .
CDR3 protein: CASSQDSLPGDTEAFF
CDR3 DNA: TGTGCCAGCAGCCAAGACTCCCTCCCCGGGGACACTGAAGCTTTCTTT

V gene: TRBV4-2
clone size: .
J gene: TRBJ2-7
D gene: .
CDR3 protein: CASSQDGGGKPSYEQYF
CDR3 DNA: TGTGCCAGCAGCCAAGATGGCGGCGGAAAACCCTCCTACGAGCAGTACTTC

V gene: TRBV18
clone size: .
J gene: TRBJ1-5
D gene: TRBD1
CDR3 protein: CASSGTGGVDYSNQPQHF
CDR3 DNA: TGTGCCAGCTCCGGGACAGGGGGCGTTGATTATAGCAATCAGCCCCAGCATTTT

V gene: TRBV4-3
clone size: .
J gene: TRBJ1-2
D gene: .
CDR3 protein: CASSQDGSGPTYGYTF
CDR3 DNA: TGCGCCAGCAGCCAAGACGGCTCAGGGCCGACCTATGGCTACACCTTC

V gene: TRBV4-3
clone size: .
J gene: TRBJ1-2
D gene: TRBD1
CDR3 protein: CASSQTESDRVYGYTF
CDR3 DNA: TGCGCCAGCAGCCAAACGGAATCGGACAGGGTGTATGGCTACACCTTC

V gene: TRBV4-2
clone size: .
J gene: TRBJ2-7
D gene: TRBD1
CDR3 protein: CASSLGDREQYF
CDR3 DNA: TGTGCCAGCAGCCTGGGGGACAGGGAGCAGTACTTC

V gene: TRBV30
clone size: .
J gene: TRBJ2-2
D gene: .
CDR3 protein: CAWDSYTGELFF
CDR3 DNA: TGTGCCTGGGACAGTTACACCGGGGAGCTGTTTTTT

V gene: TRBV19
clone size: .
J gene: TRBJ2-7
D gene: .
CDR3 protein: CASSVGPISYEQYF
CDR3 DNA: TGTGCCAGTAGTGTCGGTCCAATCTCCTACGAGCAGTACTTC

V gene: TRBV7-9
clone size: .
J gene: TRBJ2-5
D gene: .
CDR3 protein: CASSLFGETQYF
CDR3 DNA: TGTGCCAGCAGCTTATTCGGGGAGACCCAGTACTTC

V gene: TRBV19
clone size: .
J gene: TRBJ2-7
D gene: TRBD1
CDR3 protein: CASSIEGTVHYEQYF
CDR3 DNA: TGTGCCAGTAGTATAGAGGGGACAGTACATTACGAGCAGTACTTC

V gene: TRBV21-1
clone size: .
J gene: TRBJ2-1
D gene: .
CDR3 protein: CASSSSQGQNLYNEQFF
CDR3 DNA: TGTGCCAGCAGCTCCTCCCAGGGACAGAATCTTTACAATGAGCAGTTCTTC

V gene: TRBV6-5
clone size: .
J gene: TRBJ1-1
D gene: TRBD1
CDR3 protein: CASIKVGTGDTEAFF
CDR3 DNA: TGTGCCAGCATAAAAGTGGGGACAGGGGACACTGAAGCTTTCTTT

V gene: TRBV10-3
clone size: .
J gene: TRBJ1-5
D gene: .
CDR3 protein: CAISDSTGSNQPQHF
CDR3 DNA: TGTGCCATCAGTGACTCTACAGGGTCCAATCAGCCCCAGCATTTT

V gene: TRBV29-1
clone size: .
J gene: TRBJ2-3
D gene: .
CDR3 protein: CSVRGTDTQYF
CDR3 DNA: TGCAGCGTGAGGGGCACAGATACGCAGTATTTT

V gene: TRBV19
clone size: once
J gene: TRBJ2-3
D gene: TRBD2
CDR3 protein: CASSIELAGVPDTQYF
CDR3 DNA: TGTGCCAGTAGTATAGAACTAGCGGGGGTGCCCGATACGCAGTATTTT

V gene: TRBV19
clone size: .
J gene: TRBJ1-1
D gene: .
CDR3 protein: CASSRRAETEAFF
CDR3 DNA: TGTGCCAGTAGTAGGAGGGCCGAAACTGAAGCTTTCTTT

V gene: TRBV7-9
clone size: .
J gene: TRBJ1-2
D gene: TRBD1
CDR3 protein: CASSSGQEVYGYTF
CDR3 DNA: TGTGCCAGCAGCTCCGGACAGGAGGTCTATGGCTACACCTTC

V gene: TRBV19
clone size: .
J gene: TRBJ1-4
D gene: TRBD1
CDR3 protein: CASSPWTGRDEKLFF
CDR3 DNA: TGTGCCAGTAGTCCCTGGACAGGGAGGGATGAAAAACTGTTTTTT

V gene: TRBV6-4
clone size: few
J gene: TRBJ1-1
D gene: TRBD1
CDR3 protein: CASSEATGGTEAFF
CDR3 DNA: TGTGCCAGCAGTGAGGCGACAGGGGGTACTGAAGCTTTCTTT

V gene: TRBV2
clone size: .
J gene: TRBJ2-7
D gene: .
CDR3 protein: CASSAGYEQYF
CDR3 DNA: TGTGCCAGCAGTGCGGGCTACGAGCAGTACTTC

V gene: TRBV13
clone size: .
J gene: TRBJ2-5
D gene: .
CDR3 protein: CASSLGSRETQYF
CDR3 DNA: TGTGCCAGCAGCTTAGGGTCTCGGGAGACCCAGTACTTC

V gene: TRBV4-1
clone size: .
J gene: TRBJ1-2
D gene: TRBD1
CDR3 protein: CASSQPPGQGPLGYTF
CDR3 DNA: TGCGCCAGCAGCCAACCCCCGGGACAGGGGCCCTTAGGCTACACCTTC

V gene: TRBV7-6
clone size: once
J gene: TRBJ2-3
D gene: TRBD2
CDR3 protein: CASSFLSGDLTDTQYF
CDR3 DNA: TGTGCCAGCAGCTTCCTAAGCGGGGACCTCACAGATACGCAGTATTTT

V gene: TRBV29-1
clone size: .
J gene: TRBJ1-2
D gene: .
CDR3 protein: CSVEDGQAYGYTF
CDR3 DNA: TGCAGCGTTGAAGACGGCCAGGCTTATGGCTACACCTTC

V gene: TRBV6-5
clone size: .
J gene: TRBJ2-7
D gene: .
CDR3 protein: CASSYGTGSKYEQYF
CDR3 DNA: TGTGCCAGCAGTTACGGCACAGGGAGTAAGTACGAGCAGTACTTC

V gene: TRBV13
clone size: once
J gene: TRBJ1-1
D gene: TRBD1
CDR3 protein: CASSPQGGLNTEAFF
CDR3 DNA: TGTGCCAGCAGCCCCCAGGGGGGACTGAACACTGAAGCTTTCTTT

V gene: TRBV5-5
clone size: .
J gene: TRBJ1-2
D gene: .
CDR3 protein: CASSPGVTANYGYTF
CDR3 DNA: TGTGCCAGCAGCCCCGGGGTAACCGCTAACTATGGCTACACCTTC

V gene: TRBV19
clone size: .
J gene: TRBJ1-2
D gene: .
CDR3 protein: CASSKGSKDGYTF
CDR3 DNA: TGTGCCAGTAGCAAGGGGTCTAAGGATGGCTACACCTTC

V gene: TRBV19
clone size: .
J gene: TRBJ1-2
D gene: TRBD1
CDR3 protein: CASNPGGPGYTF
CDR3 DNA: TGTGCCAGTAACCCAGGGGGCCCTGGCTACACCTTC

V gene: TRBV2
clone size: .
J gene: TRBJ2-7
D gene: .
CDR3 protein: CASSEGQNEQYF
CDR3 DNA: TGTGCCAGCAGTGAGGGGCAAAACGAGCAGTACTTC

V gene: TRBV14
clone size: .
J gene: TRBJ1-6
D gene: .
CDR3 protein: CASSQRGTGYSPLHF
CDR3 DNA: TGTGCCAGCAGTCAAAGGGGCACAGGGTACTCACCCCTCCACTTT

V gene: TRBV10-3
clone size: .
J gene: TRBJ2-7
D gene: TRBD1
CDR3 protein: CAISLGGQGLYEQYF
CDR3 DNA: TGTGCCATCAGTCTGGGGGGACAGGGTTTGTACGAGCAGTACTTC

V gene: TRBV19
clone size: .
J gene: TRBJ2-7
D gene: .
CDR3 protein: CASNIPGYEQYF
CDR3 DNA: TGTGCCAGTAATATTCCAGGGTACGAGCAGTACTTC

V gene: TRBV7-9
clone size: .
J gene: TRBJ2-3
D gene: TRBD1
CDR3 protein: CASSSSIYRDREDTDTQYF
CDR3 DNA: TGTGCCAGCAGCTCCTCGATCTACCGGGACAGGGAAGACACAGATACGCAGTATTTT

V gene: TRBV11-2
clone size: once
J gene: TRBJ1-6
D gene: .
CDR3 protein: CASSLGRILEESPLHF
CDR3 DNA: TGTGCCAGCAGCTTAGGAAGGATCCTAGAGGAGTCACCCCTCCACTTT

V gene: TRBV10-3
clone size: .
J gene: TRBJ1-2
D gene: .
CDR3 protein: CAILQADYGYTF
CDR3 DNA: TGTGCCATACTACAGGCCGACTATGGCTACACCTTC

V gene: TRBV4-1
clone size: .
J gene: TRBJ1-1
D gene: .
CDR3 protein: CASSPEGAHTEAFF
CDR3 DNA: TGCGCCAGCAGCCCCGAAGGGGCGCATACTGAAGCTTTCTTT

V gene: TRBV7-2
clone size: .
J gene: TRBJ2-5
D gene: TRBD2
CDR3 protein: CATKLGGGTETQYF
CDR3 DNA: TGTGCCACCAAACTCGGGGGGGGAACAGAGACCCAGTACTTC

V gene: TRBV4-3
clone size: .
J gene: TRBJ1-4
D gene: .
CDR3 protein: CASSQRGRAGSTNEKLFF
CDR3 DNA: TGCGCCAGCAGCCAAAGGGGAAGGGCGGGGTCAACTAATGAAAAACTGTTTTTT

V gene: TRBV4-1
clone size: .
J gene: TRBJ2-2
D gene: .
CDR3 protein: CASGLANTGELFF
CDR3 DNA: TGCGCCAGCGGTCTAGCGAACACCGGGGAGCTGTTTTTT

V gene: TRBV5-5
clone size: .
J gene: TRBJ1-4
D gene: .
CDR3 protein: CASSSGTSFNEKLFF
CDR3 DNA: TGTGCCAGCAGCTCCGGGACTTCGTTCAATGAAAAACTGTTTTTT

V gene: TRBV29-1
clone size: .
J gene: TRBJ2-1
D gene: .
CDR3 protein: CSVGGPNEQFF
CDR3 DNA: TGCAGCGTTGGGGGGCCCAATGAGCAGTTCTTC

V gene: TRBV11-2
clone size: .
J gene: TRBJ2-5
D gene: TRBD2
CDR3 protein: CASSVVAGGAWETQYF
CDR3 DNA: TGTGCCAGCAGCGTGGTAGCCGGGGGGGCGTGGGAGACCCAGTACTTC